The next 27 T cell receptor beta chains were all read from a single sample in a study of blood T cell repertoires in COVID-19. Some clones are missing from TCRdb's copy, which holds only in-frame ones; the method was immunoSEQ multiplex PCR. In the table there are about 480,000 clones, roughly 88% of which are singletons. Sample: PBMCs or T cells enriched from blood (not recorded which). Receptors were obtained from a woman between 40 and 50 years old who had recovered from COVID-19.

The rearrangement uses TRBV10-2 and TRBJ2-1, with unresolved D. The CDR3 runs 16 residues. Trimming took off 0 bases at V and 6 bases at J, with 15 bases between the two ends. Per the germline V gene, CDR1 is WSHSY and CDR2 is SAAADI. The CDR3 DNA follows: TGCGCCAGCAGTGAGTCGAAACAGATCGTTATCAATGAGCAGTTCTTC. Residues: CASSESKQIVINEQFF.

The chain carries TRBV6-2 or TRBV6-3 and TRBJ1-5; the D gene is possibly TRBD1 (5 bases). The CDR3 length is 16 residues. Germline V gene lookup returns CDR1 MNHEY and CDR2 SVGEGT. V was pared by 2 bases and J by 3 bases, with 14 bases between. CDR3 sequence reads: CASSYPGHSSNQPQHF. In DNA form, the CDR3 reads TGTGCCAGCAGTTACCCCGGACACTCTTCCAATCAGCCCCAGCATTTT.

The CDR3 coding sequence is TGTGCCATCAGTGATAGGGGGGGCGAGGCTTTCTTT. Translated, it gives CAISDRGGEAFF. The rearrangement uses TRBV10-3 and TRBJ1-1, with D perhaps TRBD1 (6 bases). V was shortened by 3 bases and J by 11 bases, with 13 bases between the two germline ends. Germline-derived CDR1 and CDR2 are ENHRY and SYGVKD. This CDR3 region has 12 residues.

The CDR3 loop reads CASSPPGVETNTEAFF. In nucleotides, the CDR3 is TGTGCCAGCTCACCACCCGGGGTTGAAACGAACACTGAAGCTTTCTTT. The V and J genes are TRBV18 and TRBJ1-1; unclear D gene. Germline loops: CDR1 KGHSH, CDR2 LQKENI. The CDR3 consists of 16 residues. Trimming pared 0 bases from V and 1 base from J, leaving 12 bases between.

The chain recombines TRBV19 with TRBJ2-3; D possibly corresponds to TRBD2 (5 bases). With 3 bases removed from V and 5 bases from J, the gap between germline ends came to 15 bases. The CDR3 consists of 15 residues. Germline CDR1 and CDR2: LNHDA and SQIVND (reference sequence). CDR3 sequence: CASSMEWGTRDTQYF. The CDR3, as DNA: TGTGCCAGTAGTATGGAGTGGGGTACTAGAGATACGCAGTATTTT.

The chain uses TRBV20-1 and TRBJ1-3; unclear D gene. The CDR3 covers 11 residues. CDR1 and CDR2 (germline): DFQATT, SNEGSKA (reference sequence). Trimming shortened V by 3 bases and J by 4 bases, and 4 bases separated the two germline ends. CDR3 DNA: TGCAGTGCTAGTCAGGGAAACACCATATATTTT. It specifies CSASQGNTIYF.

The gene calls are TRBV7-2 and TRBJ1-3; 9 bases match TRBD1. CDR1 is SGHTA and CDR2 is FQGNSA in the germline V gene. The V gene end was trimmed by 1 base and the J gene end by 7 bases; junction bases not matched to a gene: 8. The CDR3 totals 16 residues. CDR3 nucleotide sequence: TGTGCCAGCAGCTTAGTCGGGACAGGGCAGGGGAACACCATATATTTT. Translating gives CASSLVGTGQGNTIYF.

This rearrangement joins TRBV18 to TRBJ1-1; TRBD1 aligns across 8 bases. V lost 2 bases and J lost 3; bases outside the gene matches: 8. Looked up from germline, CDR1 is KGHSH and CDR2 is LQKENI. This CDR3 is 16 amino acids long. CDR3 nucleotide sequence: TGTGCCAGCTCACCAAGGCAGGGGGCGAGGGACACTGAAGCTTTCTTT. Amino acid sequence: CASSPRQGARDTEAFF.

V is TRBV27 and J is TRBJ1-1; 7 bases map to TRBD1. CDR1 and CDR2 from the germline V gene are MNHEY and SMNVEV (reference sequence). CDR3 length equals 16 residues. Losses at the gene ends were 6 bases for V and 0 bases for J; bases not matched to a gene: 10. The CDR3 reads CASRTGTASMNTEAFF. The CDR3 DNA reads TGTGCCAGCAGAACCGGGACAGCCTCCATGAACACTGAAGCTTTCTTT.

This sequence joins TRBV15 and TRBJ1-5; a possible D gene is TRBD1 (6 bases). The CDR3 sequence is 16 residues long. Per the germline V gene, CDR1 is LNHNV and CDR2 is YYDKDF (reference sequence). V gave up 0 bases and J gave up 4 bases, with 13 bases separating them. The CDR3 DNA is TGTGCCACCAGCAGAGATCTCCAGGGGAATAATCAGCCCCAGCATTTT. The encoded protein is CATSRDLQGNNQPQHF.

As regards this clone: The same CDR3 can be traced to other DNA sequences in this sample. This chain connects TRBV4-2 to TRBJ2-3; D remains ambiguous. With 0 bases removed from V and 3 bases from J, the gap between germline ends came to 7 bases. The CDR3 has 14 amino acids. CDR1 is LGHNA, CDR2 YNFKEQ, per germline. The DNA for the CDR3 is TGTGCCAGCAGCCAAGATACCGGGACAGATACGCAGTATTTT. Translated, it gives CASSQDTGTDTQYF.

V is TRBV14 and J is TRBJ2-7, with TRBD1 identical over 9 bases. CDR3 size: 18 residues. The trim removed 1 base at V and 3 bases at J, leaving 13 bases unmatched. Looked up from germline, CDR1 is SGHDN and CDR2 is FVKESK. CDR3 sequence reads: CASSQAPIPGTGFYEQYF. CDR3 nucleotide sequence: TGTGCCAGCAGCCAAGCGCCCATTCCCGGGACAGGGTTCTACGAGCAGTACTTC.

CDR3 residues: CASSQDGRGNYGYTF. In DNA, the CDR3 is TGTGCCAGCAGCCAAGATGGCAGGGGTAACTATGGCTACACCTTC. J is TRBJ1-2 and V is TRBV4-2; weak D call: TRBD1 (6 bases). The V end lost 0 bases, the J end lost 1 base, and 9 bases lay between the germline ends. Germline V gene data show CDR1 as LGHNA and CDR2 as YNFKEQ. The CDR3 length is 15 residues.

The chain couples TRBV24-1 to TRBJ2-1; 8 bases line up with TRBD1. Germline-derived CDR1 and CDR2 are KGHDR and SFDVKD. Unmatched junction bases numbered 10, after V lost 9 bases and J lost 4 bases. The CDR3 runs 15 residues. The DNA for the CDR3 is TGTGCCACCGCCGCCCAGGGGGCCGGATACAATGAGCAGTTCTTC. Translated: CATAAQGAGYNEQFF.

The chain combines TRBV29-1 with TRBJ2-5; D ambiguous. Trimming took 8 bases from V and 14 from J, leaving 15 bases between them. This CDR3 comprises 9 residues. Germline assignment: CDR1 SQVTM and CDR2 ANQGSEA. CDR3 protein: CSLRSPGYF. In DNA, the CDR3 is TGCAGCCTGAGGTCCCCCGGATACTTC.

This sequence joins TRBV3-1 (or the pseudogene TRBV3-2) and TRBJ1-6, with D perhaps TRBD1 (5 bases). The V gene's germline CDR1 is LGHDT and CDR2 YNNKEL (reference sequence). This CDR3 is 13 amino acids long. V lost 0 bases, J lost 13 bases, and 10 bases lay in between. CDR3 sequence reads: CASSQDQGLPLHF. CDR3 bases: TGTGCCAGCAGCCAAGATCAGGGATTGCCCCTCCACTTT.

This CDR3 reads CASSFLLAGSTDTQYF. CDR3 DNA sequence: TGTGCCAGCAGCTTTCTACTAGCGGGGAGCACAGATACGCAGTATTTT. The chain couples TRBV11-3 to TRBJ2-3; 10 bases are a match to TRBD2. V gave up 3 bases and J gave up 0 bases; unmatched junction bases: 3. Looked up from germline, CDR1 is SGHNT and CDR2 is YENEEA. CDR3 length: 16 residues.

CDR3 loop: CASSEVRGGQFF. The CDR3 coding sequence is TGTGCCAGCAGCGAGGTTAGAGGGGGACAGTTCTTC. J is TRBJ2-1 and V is TRBV9; D might be TRBD1 (6 bases). CDR3 length equals 12 residues. V dropped 3 bases and J dropped 13 bases, with 14 bases sitting between them. Germline CDR1 is SGDLS and CDR2 is YYNGEE.

V usage is TRBV6-6 and J usage is TRBJ1-2; 9 bases are a match to TRBD1. This CDR3 region has 16 residues. V was clipped by 5 bases and J by 8 bases; unmatched bases: 15. Per the germline V gene, CDR1 is MNHNY and CDR2 is SVGAGI (reference sequence). CDR3 amino acids: CASSTNTGTGYDGYTF. The CDR3 DNA follows: TGTGCCAGCAGTACTAATACCGGGACAGGGTATGACGGCTACACCTTC.

V usage is TRBV6-5 and J usage is TRBJ2-1; 7 bases line up with TRBD2. J was trimmed by 7 bases and V by 7 bases; bases with no gene match: 13. Germline V gives CDR1 MNHEY, CDR2 SVGAGI. This CDR3 is built from 15 residues. The CDR3 loop is CASIHGAGDQNEQFF. In DNA form, the CDR3 reads TGTGCCAGCATCCATGGGGCGGGAGATCAAAATGAGCAGTTCTTC.

The V call is TRBV12-3 or TRBV12-4, the J call TRBJ2-1; unclear D gene. This CDR3 is 12 amino acids long. Trimming took 7 bases from V and 7 from J, leaving 11 bases between them. The CDR3 region is CASTSRRNEQFF. CDR3 coding DNA: TGTGCCAGCACCTCCCGGAGAAATGAGCAGTTCTTC.

In its sample, this clone was seen once. The CDR3 protein is CASSLRLAGEGGETQYF. CDR3 DNA: TGTGCCAGCAGCTTGCGACTAGCGGGAGAGGGTGGCGAGACCCAGTACTTC. This chain joins TRBV5-4 and TRBJ2-5; 12 positions match TRBD2. The CDR3 has 17 residues. Germline V CDR1 and CDR2: SGHNT, YYREEE (reference sequence). The V gene end was trimmed by 1 base and the J gene end by 5 bases; junction bases not matched to a gene: 9.

For the CDR3, the DNA is TGTGCCAGTAGTTCGGGGATGGGCCCTGAAGCTTTCTTT. Amino acid sequence: CASSSGMGPEAFF. The chain carries TRBV19 and TRBJ1-1; no definite D call. V was pared by 5 bases and J by 6 bases, with 13 bases between. The CDR3 runs 13 residues. Germline values: CDR1 LNHDA, CDR2 SQIVND (reference sequence).

J is TRBJ2-4 and V is TRBV9, with D possibly being TRBD2 (5 bases). The V and J ends lost 0 bases and 6 bases respectively, with 16 bases between them. The CDR3 is 16 residues long. Germline V gives CDR1 SGDLS, CDR2 YYNGEE. The CDR3 DNA reads as TGTGCCAGCAGCGTAGGGAGCGGAAACCTCGGAAACATTCAGTACTTC. Its translation is CASSVGSGNLGNIQYF.

The chain combines TRBV3-1 (or the pseudogene TRBV3-2) with TRBJ2-1; 7 bases match TRBD1. CDR1 is LGHDT and CDR2 is YNNKEL in the germline V gene (reference sequence). J lost 6 bases, V lost 4 bases, and 0 bases had no gene match. This CDR3 is built from 12 residues. CDR3 nucleotide sequence: TGTGCCAGCAGCCGACAGGGCAATGAGCAGTTCTTC. Residues: CASSRQGNEQFF.

This clone was counted only a few times. The chain employs TRBV14 and TRBJ2-1; weak D call: TRBD1 (6 bases). Germline CDR1 SGHDN, CDR2 FVKESK. The length of the CDR3 is 17 residues. Trimming left V 0 bases short and J 4 bases short, with 16 bases between. Here the CDR3 reads CASSQEARGLLYNEQFF. Here the CDR3 DNA reads TGTGCCAGCAGCCAAGAGGCCAGGGGCCTCCTGTACAATGAGCAGTTCTTC.

The rearrangement uses TRBV6-5 and TRBJ1-3, with D perhaps matching TRBD1 (5 bases). V was trimmed by 6 bases and J by 7 bases, leaving 13 bases between them. This CDR3 contains 13 residues. CDR1 and CDR2 from the germline V gene are MNHEY and SVGAGI. The CDR3 nucleotides are TGTGCCAGCAGCAAAATTAAGGGGAACACCATATATTTT. Translation: CASSKIKGNTIYF.